This T cell receptor beta chain was retrieved from a study of blood T cell repertoires in COVID-19. Across the study: From T cells, B-cell-depleted T cells, or PBMCs came the material, which was cDNA or gDNA.

Assay used: immunoSEQ multiplex PCR; TCRdb lists only in-frame clones, some missing. Of 250,000 to 300,000 clones in the sample, 70% to 90% were seen once. Trimming took 4 bases from V and 10 from J, leaving 9 bases between them. CDR1 and CDR2 (germline): SGHRS, YFSETQ. The CDR3 loop spans 12 amino acids. Enrollment of patients from Seattle took place during active infection, with longitudinal follow-up. The sequencing sample was made of peripheral blood. The clonotype originates from a woman aged 25 to 39 with COVID-19, enrolled during active disease. J is TRBJ1-6 and V is TRBV5-1, with D unclear. In DNA form, the CDR3 reads TGCGCCAGCAGCCCCGGGAACTCACCCCTCCACTTT. It yields the protein CASSPGNSPLHF.